This TCR beta chain is drawn from a study of OX40 agonist ivuxolimab in advanced cancers. Looking at the study overall: Clinicians treated patients with ivuxolimab, an agonistic anti-OX40 (CD134) antibody.

Method: immunoSEQ multiplex PCR; TCRdb's copy keeps in-frame clones and lacks some. The sample carries 45,000 to 65,000 clones, roughly 90% recorded once. Germline values: CDR1 SGHAT, CDR2 FQNNGV. The CDR3 consists of 13 residues. The V end lost 0 bases, the J end lost 10 bases, and 12 bases lay between the germline ends. This clone was counted only a few times. The receptor comes from an adult with an advanced solid tumor such as melanoma, head and neck, liver or kidney cancer. The chain combines TRBV11-2 with TRBJ1-1; no clear D gene. Sequenced here: CD4+ or CD8+ T cells sorted from blood, sampled in a trial of the OX40 agonist ivuxolimab. The CDR3 nucleotides read TGTGCCAGCAGCTTAGATCAAGTGTACGCAGCTTTCTTT. Translating gives CASSLDQVYAAFF.